The sequence of this TCR beta chain was determined in a study of technical replicates of blood from a few donors. Generated by immunoSEQ multiplex PCR, the TCRdb table keeps only in-frame clones and is missing some. The table lists about 83,000 clones, just over 95% of them singletons. Germline V gives CDR1 MNHEY, CDR2 SVGAGI. The CDR3 contains 15 residues. The V and J ends lost 3 bases and 2 bases respectively, with 11 bases between them. Source material: T cells isolated from PBMCs. This TCR derives from a human donor in good health. This chain links TRBV6-5 with TRBJ2-1, with D possibly being TRBD2 (6 bases). CDR3 DNA: TGTGCCAGCAGTTATGGGCTAGCGCCCTACAATGAGCAGTTCTTC. This encodes CASSYGLAPYNEQFF.